These 30 T cell receptor beta chains originate from one sample sequenced in a study of blood T cell repertoires in COVID-19. Measured with immunoSEQ multiplex PCR; TCRdb has only the in-frame clones, and not every one. The data contain approximately 280,000 clones, roughly 90% of them seen just once; the ten biggest clones take up less than 2.5%. Sequenced input: peripheral blood. The receptors derive from a man in his fifties or sixties with acute or convalescent COVID-19.

The chain joins TRBV7-2 to TRBJ1-1; weak D call: TRBD1 (5 bases). The V end lost 4 bases, the J end lost 5 bases, and 14 bases lay between the germline ends. This CDR3 has 14 amino acids. Germline loops: CDR1 SGHTA, CDR2 FQGNSA. DNA of the CDR3: TGTGCCAGCAGCTCTAGTCGCAGGGCGACTGAAGCTTTCTTT. Encoded protein: CASSSSRRATEAFF.

This chain uses TRBV20-1 with TRBJ1-5; 9 bases are a match to TRBD1. After removal of 3 bases from V and 0 bases from J, the junction contained 9 bases not matched to a gene. Germline V gene data show CDR1 as DFQATT and CDR2 as SNEGSKA (reference sequence). This CDR3 region has 17 residues. CDR3 DNA sequence: TGCAGTGCTAGTGGGGACAGGGCTCCTTATAGCAATCAGCCCCAGCATTTT. Protein sequence: CSASGDRAPYSNQPQHF.

The chain uses TRBV5-4 and TRBJ2-3; 13 nucleotides align to TRBD2. Trimming cost V 3 bases and J 2 bases; bases outside gene matches: 6. CDR1 SGHNT and CDR2 YYREEE come from the germline V gene (reference sequence). There are 17 residues in the CDR3. The CDR3 nucleotides are TGTGCCAGCAGCTCTGGGGGACTAGCGGGATTCACAGATACGCAGTATTTT. It is translated as CASSSGGLAGFTDTQYF.

The rearrangement links TRBV15 to TRBJ1-2; D remains ambiguous. Trimming pared 5 bases from V and 4 bases from J, leaving 14 bases between. Germline loops: CDR1 LNHNV, CDR2 YYDKDF (reference sequence). The CDR3 spans 14 residues. The DNA of the CDR3 is TGTGCCACCAGCGGGGAGGAGATTGTCTATGGCTACACCTTC. It encodes CATSGEEIVYGYTF.

The chain recombines TRBV5-1 with TRBJ2-7, with a tentative D call TRBD2 (7 bases). V shed 0 bases and J shed 7 bases, with 14 bases lying between them. CDR1 is SGHRS and CDR2 is YFSETQ in the germline V gene. The CDR3 covers 14 residues. The CDR3 protein is CASSLAQGLREQYF. In DNA, the CDR3 is TGCGCCAGCAGCTTGGCACAGGGACTACGGGAGCAGTACTTC.

The chain is built from TRBV6-5 and TRBJ2-7, with D possibly matching TRBD1 (6 bases). CDR3 length: 14 residues. Per the germline V gene, CDR1 is MNHEY and CDR2 is SVGAGI. The V and J ends lost 2 bases and 1 base respectively, with 9 bases between them. CDR3: CASSYGDRSYEQYF. The CDR3 region has the DNA TGTGCCAGCAGTTACGGTGACAGGTCCTACGAGCAGTACTTC.

The chain couples TRBV12-3 or TRBV12-4 to TRBJ2-7, with D unresolved. There are 12 residues in the CDR3. V gave up 1 base and J gave up 7 bases, with 8 bases separating them. The CDR3: CASSLVWREQYF. DNA for the CDR3: TGTGCCAGCAGTTTAGTCTGGAGAGAGCAGTACTTC.

The rearrangement links TRBV5-1 to TRBJ2-2; TRBD1 agrees at 7 bases. The germline CDR1 and CDR2 sequences are SGHRS and YFSETQ. Trimming at V came to 2 bases and at J to 6 bases, leaving 7 bases not matched to a gene. This CDR3 spans 15 amino acids. The chain's CDR3 is CASSLGRGGSGELFF. Here the CDR3 DNA reads TGCGCCAGCAGCTTAGGGAGAGGGGGCTCCGGGGAGCTGTTTTTT.

V is TRBV5-6 and J is TRBJ1-5; D remains ambiguous. The CDR3 runs to 13 residues. Trimming took 1 base from V and 6 from J, leaving 8 bases between them. The V gene's germline CDR1 is SGHDT and CDR2 YYEEEE. As DNA, the CDR3 is TGTGCCAGCAGCTTGCGAGGGATTCAGCCCCAGCATTTT. It yields the protein CASSLRGIQPQHF.

CDR3 sequence: CSVDALEGWGYTF. CDR3 sequence (DNA): TGCAGCGTTGACGCCCTGGAGGGGTGGGGCTACACCTTC. The gene calls are TRBV29-1 and TRBJ1-2, with D perhaps TRBD1 (5 bases). Trimming left V 3 bases short and J 8 bases short, with 16 bases between. This CDR3 contains 13 residues. In germline, CDR1 is SQVTM, CDR2 ANQGSEA.

The chain links TRBV2 to TRBJ2-2; D is possibly TRBD2 (5 bases). V was cut by 6 bases and J by 3 bases, with 5 bases left in between. CDR3 length: 12 residues. Germline-derived CDR1 and CDR2 are SNHLY and FYNNEI. CDR3 DNA sequence: TGTGCCAGCAGGAGGGACACCGGGGAGCTGTTTTTT. This sequence encodes CASRRDTGELFF.

The chain uses TRBV12-3 or TRBV12-4 and TRBJ1-2, with D possibly TRBD1 on 5 matching bases. This CDR3 comprises 13 residues. Trimming stripped 5 bases from V and 3 bases from J, with 10 bases between. For the CDR3, the DNA is TGTGCCAGCAGTCGGGGGGGGGACTATGGCTACACCTTC. The encoded protein is CASSRGGDYGYTF.

The chain combines TRBV19 with TRBJ1-2, with 7 positions matching TRBD1. Germline CDR1 LNHDA, CDR2 SQIVND (reference sequence). With V trimmed by 5 bases and J by 8 bases, 17 bases remained unmatched. There are 16 residues in the CDR3. The CDR3 loop is CASSPTGTADLGGYTF. The CDR3 DNA sequence: TGTGCCAGTAGTCCCACCGGGACAGCGGACCTTGGGGGCTACACCTTC.

The chain recombines TRBV9 with TRBJ1-1, with 7 positions matching TRBD1. Germline CDR1 and CDR2: SGDLS and YYNGEE. The CDR3 has 15 amino acids. V gave up 3 bases and J gave up 4 bases; unmatched junction bases: 9. Here the CDR3 reads CASSGNRGWSTEAFF. CDR3 bases: TGTGCCAGCAGCGGAAACAGGGGATGGAGCACTGAAGCTTTCTTT.

The chain is built from TRBV5-8 and TRBJ2-5; TRBD2 agrees at 7 bases. The CDR3 sequence is 16 residues long. The germline V gene encodes CDR1 SGHTS and CDR2 YDEGEE. The ends lost 4 bases at V and 1 base at J; junction bases unmatched: 10. The CDR3 bases are TGTGCCAGCAGCCTGCCTGCGGGAGTCAGCCAAGAGACCCAGTACTTC. It is translated as CASSLPAGVSQETQYF.

The gene calls are TRBV24-1 and TRBJ2-1, with 13 bases lining up with TRBD2. Germline loops: CDR1 KGHDR, CDR2 SFDVKD. V lost 6 bases to trimming and J lost 5 bases; unmatched junction nucleotides: 9. The CDR3 consists of 17 residues. The chain's CDR3 is CATSNSGLAGKHNEQFF. The CDR3 DNA follows: TGTGCCACCAGTAACTCGGGACTAGCGGGGAAGCACAATGAGCAGTTCTTC.

The chain carries TRBV3-1 (or the pseudogene TRBV3-2) and TRBJ2-7; TRBD1 matches at 9 bases. The CDR3 runs 14 residues. Germline CDR1 is LGHDT and CDR2 is YNNKEL (reference sequence). The V gene end was trimmed by 5 bases and the J gene end by 4 bases; junction bases not matched to a gene: 6. The CDR3 region is CASSRRDRDYEQYF. For the CDR3, the DNA is TGTGCCAGCAGCAGACGGGACAGGGATTACGAGCAGTACTTC.

The V gene is TRBV10-1, the J gene TRBJ2-7; D may be TRBD1 (6 bases). V was clipped by 4 bases and J by 8 bases, with 15 bases between them. Germline lookup yields CDR1 WNHNN and CDR2 SYGVQD (reference sequence). This CDR3 has 13 residues. The DNA for the CDR3 is TGCGCCAGCAGTGCCTTGGACAGCCAGCAGCAGTACTTC. Translating gives CASSALDSQQQYF.

The chain combines TRBV5-1 with TRBJ2-3; 8 bases map to TRBD2. The CDR3 loop spans 18 amino acids. V lost 0 bases, J lost 4 bases, and 13 bases stayed unmatched. Germline CDR1 is SGHRS and CDR2 is YFSETQ. The CDR3 here is CASSLAFRTSRGSDTQYF. In nucleotides, the CDR3 is TGCGCCAGCAGCTTGGCCTTTCGGACTAGCCGGGGGTCAGATACGCAGTATTTT. The full variable domain, rest sourced from reference TRBV5-1 and TRBJ2-3, is KAGVTQTPRYLIKTRGQQVTLSCSPISGHRSVSWYQQTPGQGLQFLFEYFSETQRNKGNFPGRFSGRQFSNSRSEMNVSTLELGDSALYLCASSLAFRTSRGSDTQYFGPGTRLTVL.

This chain connects TRBV5-1 to TRBJ2-5; 8 bases fit TRBD2. Trimming removed 3 bases from V and 1 base from J; junction bases left unmatched: 5. The length of the CDR3 is 15 residues. Germline CDR1 and CDR2: SGHRS and YFSETQ. The CDR3 spells CASSSGSGVQETQYF. Here the CDR3 DNA reads TGCGCCAGCAGCTCTGGTAGCGGGGTCCAAGAGACCCAGTACTTC.

V gene TRBV3-1 (or the pseudogene TRBV3-2) combines with J gene TRBJ1-2; tentatively, D is TRBD1 (5 bases). Germline-derived CDR1 and CDR2 are LGHDT and YNNKEL (reference sequence). The CDR3 is 14 amino acids. V was cut by 4 bases and J by 3 bases, with 12 bases left in between. As DNA, the CDR3 is TGTGCCAGCAGCCTCGGGGGGGTCGACTATGGCTACACCTTC. It is translated as CASSLGGVDYGYTF.

This chain links TRBV30 with TRBJ1-1; 9 bases line up with TRBD1. Losses at the gene ends were 4 bases for V and 0 bases for J; bases not matched to a gene: 6. Germline V lookup: CDR1 GTSNPN, CDR2 SVGIG (reference sequence). This CDR3 is built from 15 residues. In DNA, the CDR3 is TGTGCCTGGACCCAAAACAGGGGGCTGAACACTGAAGCTTTCTTT. Protein product: CAWTQNRGLNTEAFF.

The chain joins TRBV4-1 to TRBJ1-2; a possible D gene is TRBD1 (5 bases). This CDR3 has 13 residues. Germline V lookup: CDR1 MGHRA, CDR2 YSYEKL. Trimming shortened V by 6 bases and J by 3 bases, and 11 bases separated the two germline ends. This chain's CDR3 is CASSHIGDYGYTF. The CDR3 bases are TGCGCCAGCAGTCATATAGGGGACTATGGCTACACCTTC.

The table lists this clone with a few counts. The chain combines TRBV5-4 with TRBJ2-7, with 7 bases fitting TRBD1. V trimming: 4 bases; J trimming: 5 bases; junction bases outside the gene matches: 9. CDR1 SGHNT and CDR2 YYREEE come from the germline V gene (reference sequence). This CDR3 has 14 amino acids. This CDR3 is CASSRGGDSDEQYF. For the CDR3, the DNA is TGTGCCAGCAGCAGGGGTGGGGACAGCGACGAGCAGTACTTC.

This clone was picked up one time. The chain joins TRBV2 to TRBJ2-7, with D perhaps TRBD1 (5 bases). The CDR3 covers 12 residues. Germline V gene lookup returns CDR1 SNHLY and CDR2 FYNNEI. Trimming removed 7 bases from V and 5 bases from J, with 12 bases in between. The CDR3 nucleotides read TGTGCCAGCAAGGCAGGGTTTAACGAGCAGTACTTC. Encoded protein: CASKAGFNEQYF.

The V call is TRBV7-9, the J call TRBJ1-5; no clear D gene. The CDR3 extends over 12 amino acids. Germline V lookup: CDR1 SEHNR, CDR2 FQNEAQ (reference sequence). With 1 base removed from V and 9 bases from J, the gap between germline ends came to 7 bases. The CDR3 DNA follows: TGTGCCAGCAGCTTAGGAGGGCCGCCCCAGCATTTT. Encoded protein: CASSLGGPPQHF.

The rearrangement uses TRBV19 and TRBJ1-5; possibly TRBD1 for D (5 bases). Germline CDR1 LNHDA, CDR2 SQIVND (reference sequence). The length of the CDR3 is 15 residues. V shed 6 bases and J shed 1 base, with 13 bases lying between them. CDR3 sequence: CASSGAGGSNQPQHF. The DNA of the CDR3 is TGTGCCAGTAGCGGGGCGGGGGGAAGCAATCAGCCCCAGCATTTT. Looking up the rest from reference TRBV19 and TRBJ1-5 gives the full variable domain: DGGITQSPKYLFRKEGQNVTLSCEQNLNHDAMYWYRQDPGQGLRLIYYSQIVNDFQKGDIAEGYSVSREKKESFPLTVTSAQKNPTAFYLCASSGAGGSNQPQHFGDGTRLSIL.

This clone appeared a few times. This chain links TRBV7-6 with TRBJ1-3; TRBD1 is a possible D gene (6 bases). Germline assignment: CDR1 SGHVS and CDR2 FNYEAQ. With 2 bases removed from V and 3 bases from J, the gap between germline ends came to 11 bases. The CDR3 is made up of 15 amino acids. The CDR3 loop reads CASSLQGFIGNTIYF. The CDR3, as DNA: TGTGCCAGCAGCTTACAGGGGTTCATTGGAAACACCATATATTTT.

The V and J genes are TRBV19 and TRBJ1-3, with a weak D call TRBD1 (6 bases). V was pared by 6 bases and J by 0 bases, with 12 bases between. The CDR3 loop spans 15 amino acids. Germline loops: CDR1 LNHDA, CDR2 SQIVND (reference sequence). The CDR3 sequence: CASSLQGYSGNTIYF. In DNA, the CDR3 is TGTGCCAGTAGCCTACAGGGCTACTCTGGAAACACCATATATTTT.

The rearrangement links TRBV29-1 to TRBJ1-2; D may be TRBD1 (6 bases). V lost 3 bases and J 5 bases, leaving 22 bases between the germline ends. Germline lookup yields CDR1 SQVTM and CDR2 ANQGSEA. The length of the CDR3 is 16 residues. CDR3 DNA sequence: TGCAGCGTTGAGTGTGGAGAGGACAGAAACCTTTATGGCTACACCTTC. Protein: CSVECGEDRNLYGYTF.